The clone carrying this TCR beta chain was recorded a few times. One end of the junction varies from germline; a read error may be responsible. The data were taken from a study of metastatic and nonmetastatic thyroid tumors. Patients were all untreated before their thyroid surgery. Through MiXCR, TCRdb re-clonotyped the PCR reads. This repertoire shows about 16,000 clones, over 10% found once; its top ten account for approximately 30%. The CDR3 is 15 amino acids. Germline values: CDR1 MNHNS, CDR2 SASEGT. Sequencing used blood. The rearrangement uses TRBV6-1 and TRBJ1-5, with D possibly TRBD1 on 6 matching bases. The sequence came from a female donor with papillary thyroid cancer or a benign thyroid nodule (not recorded which). Some clones in this sample may be carry-over from other donors' samples. The CDR3: CVSNPRWGDNQPQHF. In DNA form, the CDR3 reads TGTGTCAGCAACCCACGGTGGGGGGACAATCAGCCCCAGCACTTT.